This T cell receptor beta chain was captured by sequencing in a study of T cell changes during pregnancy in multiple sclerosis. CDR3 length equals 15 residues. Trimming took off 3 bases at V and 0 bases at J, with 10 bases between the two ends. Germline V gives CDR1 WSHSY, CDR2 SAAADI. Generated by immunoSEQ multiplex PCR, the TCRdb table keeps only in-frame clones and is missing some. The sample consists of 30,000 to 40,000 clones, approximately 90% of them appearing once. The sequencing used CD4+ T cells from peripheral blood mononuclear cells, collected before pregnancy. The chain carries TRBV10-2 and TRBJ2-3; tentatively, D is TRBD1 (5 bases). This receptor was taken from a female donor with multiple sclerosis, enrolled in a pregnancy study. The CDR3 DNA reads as TGCGCCAGCAGTGAAACACAGGCTAGCACAGATACGCAGTATTTT. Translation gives CASSETQASTDTQYF.